A single sample is the source of the 13 T cell receptor beta chains below, sequenced in a study of blood T cell repertoires in COVID-19. Assay used: immunoSEQ multiplex PCR; TCRdb lists only in-frame clones, some missing. The sample holds hundreds of thousands of clones, roughly 87% seen once. The sequencing input was PBMCs or T cells enriched from blood (not recorded which). Receptors originate from a woman aged 18-29 years with acute COVID-19.

This clone was found a few times. This chain connects TRBV19 to TRBJ1-5, with 8 bases aligning to TRBD1. There are 13 residues in the CDR3. Trimming at V came to 5 bases and at J to 7 bases, leaving 4 bases not matched to a gene. CDR1 and CDR2 (germline): LNHDA, SQIVND (reference sequence). The CDR3 loop reads CASSGQGGQPQHF. The CDR3 DNA follows: TGTGCCAGTAGTGGACAGGGTGGCCAGCCCCAGCATTTT.

This clone was seen a few times. The chain uses TRBV3-1 (or the pseudogene TRBV3-2) and TRBJ1-6; TRBD1 matches 9 bases. Germline CDR1 reads LGHDT; CDR2 reads YNNKEL (reference sequence). V shed 6 bases, J shed 8 bases, and the junction held 2 bases outside the gene matches. The CDR3 runs 13 residues. The CDR3 sequence: CASRGQGDSPLHF. In nucleotides, the CDR3 is TGTGCCAGCAGGGGACAGGGAGATTCACCCCTCCACTTT.

This clone appeared a few times. V usage is TRBV2 and J usage is TRBJ1-2; D is undetermined. This CDR3 region has 14 residues. Trimming removed 0 bases at V and 1 base at J, with 6 bases between. Germline assignment: CDR1 SNHLY and CDR2 FYNNEI. The CDR3: CASSEAGSNYGYTF. In DNA, the CDR3 is TGTGCCAGCAGTGAAGCTGGCAGTAACTATGGCTACACCTTC.

V is TRBV19 and J is TRBJ2-1; perhaps TRBD2 as D (6 bases). Germline V gives CDR1 LNHDA, CDR2 SQIVND (reference sequence). This CDR3 has 14 amino acids. V dropped 5 bases and J dropped 6 bases, with 14 bases sitting between them. The CDR3 reads CASSLGGRINEQFF. The CDR3 region has the DNA TGTGCCAGTAGTTTAGGAGGGAGGATCAATGAGCAGTTCTTC.

The gene calls are TRBV29-1 and TRBJ2-2; D is unclear. V shed 2 bases and J shed 4 bases, with 11 bases lying between them. CDR3 length: 14 residues. Germline values: CDR1 SQVTM, CDR2 ANQGSEA. The CDR3 bases are TGCAGCGTTGAACCCCCCAGTACCACCGGGGAGCTGTTTTTT. Translated: CSVEPPSTTGELFF.

This rearrangement joins TRBV19 to TRBJ1-5; TRBD1 might be the D (6 bases). Per the germline V gene, CDR1 is LNHDA and CDR2 is SQIVND (reference sequence). V lost 2 bases, J lost 3 bases, and 8 bases lay in between. The CDR3 extends over 14 amino acids. This chain's CDR3 is CASSITGSNQPQHF. CDR3 in DNA: TGTGCCAGTAGTATAACAGGGTCCAATCAGCCCCAGCATTTT.

The chain links TRBV19 to TRBJ2-5; TRBD1 matches at 8 bases. V shed 8 bases, J shed 2 bases, and the junction held 1 base outside the gene matches. This CDR3 has 12 residues. Germline V gene data show CDR1 as LNHDA and CDR2 as SQIVND (reference sequence). DNA for the CDR3: TGTGCCAGTGGACAGGGACAAGAGACCCAGTACTTC. It encodes CASGQGQETQYF.

This chain links TRBV9 with TRBJ1-4, with 7 bases matching TRBD1. This CDR3 has 15 amino acids. The junction had 8 bases not matched to a gene; V was cut back by 2 bases and J by 7 bases. Germline values: CDR1 SGDLS, CDR2 YYNGEE. CDR3 sequence (DNA): TGTGCCAGCAGCGTGAACAGGGGATTGCGTGAAAAACTGTTTTTT. Residues: CASSVNRGLREKLFF.

The chain uses TRBV28 and TRBJ2-2; D is possibly TRBD1 (5 bases). CDR3 size: 14 residues. The germline V and J ends were trimmed by 8 bases and 2 bases, with 12 bases remaining between them. Germline-derived CDR1 and CDR2 are MDHEN and SYDVKM. Here the CDR3 reads CASRRQTNTGELFF. In DNA form, the CDR3 reads TGTGCCAGCCGTCGACAGACTAACACCGGGGAGCTGTTTTTT.

The chain employs TRBV13 and TRBJ2-3; TRBD1 aligns across 7 bases. The V and J ends lost 1 base and 4 bases, in that order; junction bases with no gene match: 5. CDR1 and CDR2 (germline): PRHDT, FYEKMQ (reference sequence). This CDR3 is 15 amino acids long. The DNA of the CDR3 is TGTGCCAGCAGCTTAGAGAGGGGGCCCCCAGATACGCAGTATTTT. Translated: CASSLERGPPDTQYF.

This clone has only one observation. This rearrangement joins TRBV7-9 to TRBJ1-6, with 9 bases matching TRBD1. The CDR3 covers 14 residues. Germline V CDR1 and CDR2: SEHNR, FQNEAQ (reference sequence). Germline trimming cut 5 bases from V and 8 bases from J; bases unmatched to any gene: 4. CDR3 sequence reads: CASSPRDRDSPLHF. DNA of the CDR3: TGTGCCAGCAGCCCCCGGGACAGGGATTCACCCCTCCACTTT.

This sequence joins TRBV4-1 and TRBJ1-2; D is undetermined. The CDR3 sequence is 15 residues long. The germline CDR1 and CDR2 sequences are MGHRA and YSYEKL. Trimming shortened V by 0 bases and J by 8 bases, and 16 bases separated the two germline ends. The CDR3 region has the DNA TGCGCCAGCAGCCAAGAACCAGTCTTGTTGGGCGGCTACACCTTC. Its translation: CASSQEPVLLGGYTF.

The chain combines TRBV3-1 (or the pseudogene TRBV3-2) with TRBJ1-1; 9 nucleotides match TRBD1. Per the germline V gene, CDR1 is LGHDT and CDR2 is YNNKEL (reference sequence). After removal of 4 bases from V and 0 bases from J, the junction contained 3 bases not matched to a gene. There are 15 residues in the CDR3. CDR3 protein: CASSRDRVMNTEAFF. CDR3 DNA: TGTGCCAGCAGCCGGGACAGGGTAATGAACACTGAAGCTTTCTTT.